The present TCR beta chain was sequenced within a study of blood T cells in healthy people across ages. The study, taken as a whole, reports: As age increased, TCR beta diversity per million T cells fell in a roughly linear fashion.

A J-beta primer mix and a sample-barcoded 5' primer were used in a second PCR of roughly 6 to 12 cycles. TCRdb called the 5' RACE reads again in MiXCR, with one record for every CDR3 protein. The table shows 890,000 or so distinct CDR3 sequences, with approximately 65% occurring only once. The germline V gene encodes CDR1 DFQATT and CDR2 SNEGSKA (reference sequence). The CDR3 length is 14 residues. Trimming stripped 6 bases from V and 11 bases from J, with 25 bases between. This clonotype was recorded only once. The antigen is undetermined. This TCR came from a young man in good health. The rearrangement links TRBV20-1 to TRBJ2-5; D is undetermined. Sequencing was done on a sample of blood. This CDR3 reads CSAEREWIAEEQYF. The CDR3 bases are TGCAGTGCCGAGCGAGAGTGGATCGCGGAAGAGCAGTACTTC.